This T cell receptor beta chain was identified during a study of blood T cell repertoires in COVID-19 (TCRdb year 2020). For context, the study as a whole: The collaborator samples originated in the United States, Italy and Spain and spanned the acute and convalescent phases of COVID-19. The material from the prospective study consisted of cDNA or gDNA derived from T cells, B-cell-depleted T cells, or PBMCs. Nearly every sample came with metadata listing a de-identified subject ID, COVID-19 status, age in years and sex. Where available, HLA class I and class II types were taken from metadata supplied by the sample provider and were not determined by assay-based typing. Subjects who had been exposed to COVID-19, were actively infected with it, or had recovered from it provided the deeply sampled blood TCRbeta repertoires that made up the dataset. Samples were obtained from the ongoing ImmuneRACE study (first 160 participants) and from over 1,000 subjects provided by 6 global collaborators. The repertoires were released in a freely available public database meant as a resource for research on the immune response to SARS-CoV-2.

Looking up the germline V gene (reference sequence) yields CDR1 LNHNV and CDR2 YYDKDF. CDR3 length: 15 amino acids, cysteine to phenylalanine. Of all the DNA, just the CDR3 is kept, 45 bases in frame from base 1. V is pared back by 0 bases and J by 6 bases, with 11 bases lying between the germline termini. Points on this clone: The antigen this receptor binds is unknown. Per-nucleotide qualities are absent, and no much larger clonotype sits a single base away.

TCRbeta CDR3 regions were amplified from genomic DNA by means of the immunoSEQ Assay, a bias-controlled multiplex PCR. Regarding the original processing steps: The number of nucleated cells in each sample was estimated by amplification of reference gene primers within the assay. Sequence reads were collapsed and filtered to measure the absolute abundance of every unique TCRbeta CDR3 rearrangement. For each sample, productive Simpson clonality was calculated as the square root of Simpson's diversity index over productive rearrangements. The table was pulled from immuneACCESS by TCRdb, which kept in-frame rearrangements only. Such tables lose some clones; where checked, under half of the loss comes from unresolved V genes, and the rest has no known cause. V and J calls and clone size are as listed in that table; D and trimming were resolved from the DNA. The sample table contains hundreds of thousands of clones; only one count was recorded for roughly 89% of them. 2.9% of the sample is taken by the ten largest.

Participants in the prospective study were aged about 18 to 100 years, lived in about two dozen United States geographic areas, and enrolled through a virtual design. In the prospective study, cohorts were assigned on the basis of participant-reported clinical history obtained from a screening survey and a study questionnaire. A participant counted as exposed if, within 2 weeks of entering the study, that participant had been in contact with someone who had a PCR-confirmed or clinician-diagnosed COVID-19 case. Each participant in the prospective study had whole blood, serum and a nasopharyngeal or oropharyngeal swab collected by mobile phlebotomists. Participants in the prospective study had the option to provide additional blood draws and questionnaires over an approximately 2-month period. Before DNA extraction, blood samples from the prospective study were shipped at room temperature or frozen.

Overall results and qualifications from the work: The amount of clinical and demographic metadata varied by source and participant and was provided uncurated.

The sequencing sample was made of PBMCs or T cells enriched from blood (not recorded which). This chain is built from TRBV15 and TRBJ1-4; the best D guess is TRBD1, with 5 bases matching. The source of this sequence is a woman between 50 and 59 years old who had been exposed to COVID-19. The CDR3 here reads CATSRDLGGDEKLFF. The DNA sequence is given as TGTGCCACCAGCAGAGACTTGGGGGGGGATGAAAAACTGTTTTTT.